These T cell receptor beta chains were read from a single sample in a study of T cells in Graves' hyperthyroidism and ophthalmopathy. TCRdb ran MiXCR on the multiplex PCR reads and lists one entry per CDR3 protein. The sample carries around 350,000 distinct CDR3 sequences, approximately 14% recorded once. Sequenced: blood. These receptors all come from a woman in her twenties or thirties with Graves' ophthalmopathy. Each CDR3 is given with its conserved first and last residue. The D gene is left open where the match is weak. Size is omitted from some rows. Given values are once, few, many or a class for expanded clones.

>.|TRBV20-1|many|TRBJ2-7
CSARDPLGGEQYF
TGCAGTGCTAGAGATCCGTTGGGTGGCGAGCAGTACTTC
>.|TRBV5-6|few|TRBJ1-4
CASSLPPGEANEKLFF
TGTGCCAGCAGCCTACCGCCAGGGGAAGCTAATGAAAAACTGTTTTTT
>.|TRBV28|many|TRBJ1-6
CASSLTTGAVSPLHF
TGTGCCAGCAGTCTGACGACAGGAGCGGTCTCACCCCTCCACTTT
>TRBD2|TRBV7-2|once|TRBJ2-3
CASSLEVQFSGGGTDTQYF
TGTGCCAGCAGCTTAGAGGTCCAGTTTAGCGGGGGGGGCACAGATACGCAGTATTTT
>.|TRBV20-1|many|TRBJ1-2
CSARDQTGKAEGYTF
TGCAGTGCTAGAGATCAAACCGGAAAGGCGGAAGGCTACACCTTC
>.|TRBV28|few|TRBJ1-4
CASKGGFNEKLFF
TGTGCCAGCAAAGGAGGGTTCAATGAAAAACTGTTTTTT
>.|TRBV19|many|TRBJ1-2
CASSIGRREFGYTF
TGTGCCAGTAGTATTGGTCGCAGGGAATTTGGCTACACCTTC
>.|TRBV20-1|many|TRBJ2-3
CSARKGGVTDTQYF
TGCAGTGCTCGAAAGGGTGGAGTAACAGATACGCAGTATTTT
>TRBD2|TRBV7-2|.|TRBJ2-1
CASRPPGLAGANEQFF
TGTGCCAGCAGACCTCCGGGACTAGCGGGGGCTAATGAGCAGTTCTTC
>TRBD1|TRBV7-2|few|TRBJ1-6
CASSPQTGTGVKSLHF
TGTGCCAGCAGCCCTCAAACCGGGACAGGGGTTAAGTCCCTCCACTTT
>.|TRBV28|many|TRBJ2-5
CAHRAPGETQYF
TGTGCCCACAGGGCTCCAGGGGAGACCCAGTACTTC
>.|TRBV3-1|many|TRBJ1-2
CASSLEGNGYTF
TGTGCCAGCAGCCTAGAGGGGAATGGCTACACCTTC
>.|TRBV19|few|TRBJ2-7
CASKTPNSYEQYF
TGTGCCAGCAAGACTCCGAACTCCTACGAGCAGTACTTC
>TRBD2|TRBV20-1|few|TRBJ2-1
CSATPLAVGFNEQFF
TGCAGTGCAACTCCCCTAGCGGTCGGCTTCAATGAGCAGTTCTTC
>TRBD2|TRBV3-1|many|TRBJ2-7
CASSPRLAGSYEQYF
TGTGCCAGCAGCCCTCGACTAGCGGGTTCCTACGAGCAGTACTTC
>TRBD2|TRBV7-2|few|TRBJ2-1
CASSISGGPYNEQSF
TGTGCCAGCAGCATCAGCGGGGGGCCCTACAATGAGCAGTCCTTC
>TRBD2|TRBV3-1|many|TRBJ2-7
CASSPLGGGENEQYF
TGTGCCAGCAGCCCCCTTGGGGGAGGGGAAAACGAGCAGTACTTC
>TRBD1|TRBV11-1|many|TRBJ1-1
CASSGTPRRTGANTEAFF
TGTGCCAGCAGCGGAACACCGAGGAGGACAGGGGCGAACACTGAAGCTTTCTTT
>.|TRBV6-1|many|TRBJ1-5
CASSETYAYQPQHF
TGTGCCAGCAGTGAAACATATGCGTATCAGCCCCAGCATTTT
>TRBD2|TRBV7-3|few|TRBJ2-7
CASSLTGGGLSEQYF
TGTGCCAGCAGCTTAACAGGCGGGGGGCTTTCCGAGCAGTACTTC
>.|TRBV9|many|TRBJ1-2
CASSIQGDYRGGYTF
TGTGCCAGCAGCATTCAAGGGGATTATAGAGGTGGCTACACCTTC
>.|TRBV2|many|TRBJ2-3
CASGKDVTDTQYF
TGTGCCAGCGGCAAGGACGTCACAGATACGCAGTATTTT
>.|TRBV6-1|many|TRBJ2-7
CASRLEPPASYEQYF
TGTGCCAGCAGGCTGGAACCGCCTGCCTCCTACGAGCAGTACTTC
>.|TRBV7-9|.|TRBJ1-3
CASSLGEFKDTIYF
TGTGCCAGCAGCTTGGGAGAGTTCAAAGACACCATATATTTT
>.|TRBV5-1|.|TRBJ2-5
CASSFEYETQYF
TGCGCCAGCAGCTTTGAGTATGAGACCCAGTACTTC
>.|TRBV15|.|TRBJ1-1
CATSRDRAYEAFF
TGTGCCACCAGCAGAGACAGGGCCTATGAAGCTTTCTTT
>.|TRBV28|many|TRBJ2-3
CASTQGVIGQDTQYF
TGTGCCAGCACCCAAGGGGTAATCGGTCAAGATACGCAGTATTTT
>TRBD2|TRBV5-1|many|TRBJ2-5
CASSLTSGDQETQYF
TGCGCCAGCAGCCTGACTAGCGGGGACCAAGAGACCCAGTACTTC
>TRBD2|TRBV15|.|TRBJ2-3
CATSRDPAGGPDTQYF
TGTGCCACCAGCAGAGACCCAGCGGGGGGGCCAGATACGCAGTATTTT
>.|TRBV28|many|TRBJ2-6
CASGQQGMRGANVLTF
TGTGCCAGCGGACAACAGGGAATGCGCGGGGCCAACGTCCTGACTTTC